This T cell receptor (beta chain) was captured by sequencing in a study of long-term antiretroviral therapy in people with HIV. Germline loops: CDR1 SGHNT, CDR2 YYREEE (reference sequence). The CDR3 extends over 13 amino acids. Trimming pared 4 bases from V and 2 bases from J, leaving 9 bases between. About this clone itself: Its specificity is unknown.

Participants who had HIV were, without exception, treated in the United States. Study-level results: When set beside controls, HIV repertoires had CDR3 length ranges that were narrower. Diversity measured after ART increased yet remained under transplant donor controls.

At the survey level, the v3.0 immunoSEQ assay was run. The assay was immunoSEQ multiplex PCR, and TCRdb's table has in-frame clones only and misses some. This table has approximately 18,000 clones, about 80% appearing once. Sequencing was performed on unsorted PBMCs, taken 0.2 years after starting antiretroviral therapy. This receptor was identified in a middle-aged woman with HIV. The chain uses TRBV5-4 and TRBJ1-2; possibly TRBD1 for D (6 bases). DNA for the CDR3: TGTGCCAGCAGCCCGGACAGAAACTATGGCTACACCTTC. It encodes CASSPDRNYGYTF.